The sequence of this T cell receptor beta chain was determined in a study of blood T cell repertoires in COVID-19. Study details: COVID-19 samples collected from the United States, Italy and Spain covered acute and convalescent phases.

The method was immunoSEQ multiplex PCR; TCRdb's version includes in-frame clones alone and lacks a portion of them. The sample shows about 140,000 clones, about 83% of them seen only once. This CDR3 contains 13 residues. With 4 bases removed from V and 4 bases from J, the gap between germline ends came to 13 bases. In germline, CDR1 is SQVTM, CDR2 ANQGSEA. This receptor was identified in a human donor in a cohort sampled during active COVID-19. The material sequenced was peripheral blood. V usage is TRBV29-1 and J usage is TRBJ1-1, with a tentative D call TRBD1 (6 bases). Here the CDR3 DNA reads TGCAGCGTTGTTAAGGGGGTGGGCACTGAAGCTTTCTTT. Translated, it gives CSVVKGVGTEAFF.